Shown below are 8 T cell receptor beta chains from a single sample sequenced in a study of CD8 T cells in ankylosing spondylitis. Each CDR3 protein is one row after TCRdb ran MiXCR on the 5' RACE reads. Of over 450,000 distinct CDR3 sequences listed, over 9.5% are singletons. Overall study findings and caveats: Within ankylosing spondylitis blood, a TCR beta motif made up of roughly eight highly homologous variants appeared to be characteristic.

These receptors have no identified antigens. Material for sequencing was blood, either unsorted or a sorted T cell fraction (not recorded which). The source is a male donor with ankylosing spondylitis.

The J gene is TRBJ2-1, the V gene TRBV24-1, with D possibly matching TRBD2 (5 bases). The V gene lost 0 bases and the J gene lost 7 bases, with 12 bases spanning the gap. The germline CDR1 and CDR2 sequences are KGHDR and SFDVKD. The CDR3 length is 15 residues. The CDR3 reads CATSDLTGRGNEQFF. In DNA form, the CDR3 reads TGTGCCACCAGTGATTTGACGGGGAGAGGGAATGAGCAGTTCTTC.

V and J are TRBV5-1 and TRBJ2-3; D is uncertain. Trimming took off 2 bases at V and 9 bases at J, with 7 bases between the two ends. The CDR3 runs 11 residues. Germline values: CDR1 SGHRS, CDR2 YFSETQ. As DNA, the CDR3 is TGCGCCAGCAGCTTCGAAATGACGCAGTATTTT. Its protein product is CASSFEMTQYF. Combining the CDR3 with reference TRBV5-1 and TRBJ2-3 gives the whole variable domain KAGVTQTPRYLIKTRGQQVTLSCSPISGHRSVSWYQQTPGQGLQFLFEYFSETQRNKGNFPGRFSGRQFSNSRSEMNVSTLELGDSALYLCASSFEMTQYFGPGTRLTVL.

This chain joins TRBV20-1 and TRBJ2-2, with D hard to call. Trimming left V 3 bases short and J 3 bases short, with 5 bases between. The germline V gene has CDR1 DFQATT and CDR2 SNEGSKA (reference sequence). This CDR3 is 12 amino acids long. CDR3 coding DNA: TGCAGTGCTAGCCCTCACACCGGGGAGCTGTTTTTT. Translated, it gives CSASPHTGELFF.

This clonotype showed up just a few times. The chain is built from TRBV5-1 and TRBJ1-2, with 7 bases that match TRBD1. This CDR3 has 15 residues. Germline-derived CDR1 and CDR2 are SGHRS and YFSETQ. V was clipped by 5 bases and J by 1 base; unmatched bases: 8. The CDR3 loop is CASRQTTGNNYGYTF. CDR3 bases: TGCGCCAGCAGACAAACGACAGGGAATAACTATGGCTACACCTTC.

The CDR3 reads CASNRGGVALAGVNEQFF. In nucleotides, the CDR3 is TGTGCCAGCAACCGGGGAGGGGTTGCTCTAGCGGGGGTGAATGAGCAGTTCTTC. The gene calls are TRBV3-1 and TRBJ2-1; 10 nucleotides align to TRBD2. Germline trimming cut 7 bases from V and 7 bases from J; bases unmatched to any gene: 19. The CDR3 has 18 residues. CDR1 is LGHDT and CDR2 is YNNKEL in the germline V gene (reference sequence).

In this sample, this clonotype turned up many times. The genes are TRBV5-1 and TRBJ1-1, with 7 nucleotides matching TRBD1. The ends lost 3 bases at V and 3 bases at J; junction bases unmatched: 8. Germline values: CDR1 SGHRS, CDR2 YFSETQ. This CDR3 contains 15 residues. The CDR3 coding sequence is TGCGCCAGCAGCTACGGGACAGCCGAAGACACTGAAGCTTTCTTT. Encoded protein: CASSYGTAEDTEAFF.

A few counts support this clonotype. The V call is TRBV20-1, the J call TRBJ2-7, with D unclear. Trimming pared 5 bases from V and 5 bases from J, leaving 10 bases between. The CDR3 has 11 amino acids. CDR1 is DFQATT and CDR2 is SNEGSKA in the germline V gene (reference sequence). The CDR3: CSAGWVDEQYF. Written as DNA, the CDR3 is TGCAGTGCTGGATGGGTGGACGAGCAGTACTTC.

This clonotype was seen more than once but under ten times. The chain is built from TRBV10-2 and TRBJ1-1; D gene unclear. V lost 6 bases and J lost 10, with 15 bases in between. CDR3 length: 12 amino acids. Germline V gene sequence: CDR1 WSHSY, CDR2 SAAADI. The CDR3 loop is CASSGRREGAFF. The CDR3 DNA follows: TGCGCCAGCAGCGGACGAAGGGAGGGAGCTTTCTTT.